This T cell receptor beta chain stems from a study of T cells in Graves' hyperthyroidism and ophthalmopathy. Whole-study findings and limits: The blood repertoire included most of the expanded thyroid clonotypes above 0.001.

Amplification of TCR beta CDR3 regions used RNA as the template. HTBI primers were the set used in a first-round RT-PCR of the TCR CDR3. One entry per CDR3 protein, called by TCRdb with MiXCR from the multiplex PCR reads. This sample has about 610,000 distinct CDR3 sequences, with about 45% found just once. About this clonotype: Its specificity is not known. A clone one base away is much larger, so this may be a read error.

Exclusion criteria comprised uncontrolled infection, other autoimmune disease, pregnancy or lactation. Clinical symptoms, serum thyroxine and TRAb, thyroid ultrasound and orbital computed tomography together formed the diagnostic basis. This TCR was recovered from a woman aged 18-30 years with Graves' hyperthyroidism. The sample consisted of peripheral blood or thyroid tissue (not recorded which).

CDR3 loop: CTSSQDPGPGAQYF. CDR3 in DNA: TGCACCAGCAGCCAAGATCCGGGCCCGGGGGCCCAGTACTTC. The gene calls are TRBV4-1 and TRBJ2-5; possible D gene TRBD2, 6 bases. Germline CDR1 MGHRA, CDR2 YSYEKL. This CDR3 has 14 amino acids.